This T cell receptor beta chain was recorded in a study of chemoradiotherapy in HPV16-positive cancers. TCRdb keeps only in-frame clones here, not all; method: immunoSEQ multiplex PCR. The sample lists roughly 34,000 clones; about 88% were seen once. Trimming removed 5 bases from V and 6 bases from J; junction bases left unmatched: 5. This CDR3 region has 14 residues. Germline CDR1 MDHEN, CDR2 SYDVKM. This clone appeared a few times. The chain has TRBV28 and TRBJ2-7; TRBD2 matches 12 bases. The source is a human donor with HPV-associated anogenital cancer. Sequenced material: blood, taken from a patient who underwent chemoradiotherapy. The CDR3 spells CASSPPTSGGEQYF. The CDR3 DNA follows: TGTGCCAGCAGTCCTCCGACTAGCGGGGGCGAGCAGTACTTC.